These 19 T cell receptor beta chains originate from one sample sequenced in a study of OX40 agonist ivuxolimab in advanced cancers. Assay: immunoSEQ multiplex PCR; the TCRdb copy retains only in-frame clones and omits some. The sample has tens of thousands of clones, 88% seen once. The source material was CD4+ or CD8+ T cells sorted from blood, sampled in a trial of the OX40 agonist ivuxolimab. All receptors come from an adult with an advanced solid tumor such as melanoma, head and neck, liver or kidney cancer.

The V and J genes are TRBV7-9 and TRBJ1-4; D ambiguous. The CDR3 sequence is 14 residues long. V lost 5 bases and J 3 bases, leaving 10 bases between the germline ends. Germline V gives CDR1 SEHNR, CDR2 FQNEAQ (reference sequence). The CDR3 DNA follows: TGTGCCAGCAGCCCCGACTGGGCTAATGAAAAACTGTTTTTT. Its protein is CASSPDWANEKLFF. Full variable domain (outside the CDR3, taken from reference TRBV7-9 and TRBJ1-4): DTGVSQNPRHKITKRGQNVTFRCDPISEHNRLYWYRQTLGQGPEFLTYFQNEAQLEKSRLLSDRFSAERPKGSFSTLEIQRTEQGDSAMYLCASSPDWANEKLFFGSGTQLSVL.

The gene calls are TRBV11-2 and TRBJ2-1, with D possibly matching TRBD2 (6 bases). Between the trimmed V and J ends, which lost 5 bases and 0 bases, there was a span of 11 bases. The CDR3 extends over 15 amino acids. CDR1 and CDR2 (germline): SGHAT, FQNNGV. CDR3 DNA sequence: TGTGCCAGCAGCACACTAGCAAGCTCCTACAATGAGCAGTTCTTC. The encoded protein is CASSTLASSYNEQFF.

The CDR3 DNA reads as TGTGCCAGCAGCCACAGCGGGAGCTCCTACAATGAGCAGTTCTTC. This gives the protein CASSHSGSSYNEQFF. The chain combines TRBV27 with TRBJ2-1, with 8 bases identical to TRBD2. V lost 6 bases and J lost 0; bases outside the gene matches: 4. The CDR3 is 15 amino acids. Germline CDR1 is MNHEY and CDR2 is SMNVEV (reference sequence).

The genes are TRBV4-1 and TRBJ2-7; TRBD2 matches at 7 bases. The CDR3 contains 15 residues. Germline V lookup: CDR1 MGHRA, CDR2 YSYEKL. V lost 1 base and J lost 2; bases outside the gene matches: 5. The DNA for the CDR3 is TGCGCCAGCAGCCAAGGTGCGGGAGCTACCTACGAGCAGTACTTC. This encodes CASSQGAGATYEQYF.

The V call is TRBV4-1, the J call TRBJ1-5; D remains ambiguous. The CDR3 is 14 amino acids. V was clipped by 0 bases and J by 5 bases, with 8 bases between them. Germline values: CDR1 MGHRA, CDR2 YSYEKL. The CDR3 reads CASSQDRSDQPQHF. In nucleotides, the CDR3 is TGCGCCAGCAGCCAAGACAGGTCGGATCAGCCCCAGCATTTT.

This clone has just a few counts. J is TRBJ1-1 and V is TRBV28; D is unresolved. The length of the CDR3 is 13 residues. Per germline, CDR1 MDHEN and CDR2 SYDVKM. The V end was cut by 3 bases, the J end by 1 base, with 6 bases between. This CDR3 reads CASSFPGNTEAFF. DNA of the CDR3: TGTGCCAGCAGTTTTCCGGGGAACACTGAAGCTTTCTTT.

The chain couples TRBV28 to TRBJ2-7; D call uncertain. V dropped 6 bases and J dropped 1 base, with 13 bases sitting between them. The CDR3 is 14 amino acids. Germline V gene lookup returns CDR1 MDHEN and CDR2 SYDVKM. CDR3 sequence reads: CASSPRAASYEQYF. The CDR3 DNA sequence: TGTGCCAGCAGCCCCCGGGCAGCGTCCTACGAGCAGTACTTC.

This clone has just a few counts. The chain joins TRBV27 to TRBJ2-1; 11 bases line up with TRBD2. The germline CDR1 and CDR2 sequences are MNHEY and SMNVEV (reference sequence). Trimming cost V 2 bases and J 11 bases; bases outside gene matches: 8. The CDR3 spans 15 residues. This CDR3 is CASSLTLAGASKQFF. DNA of the CDR3: TGTGCCAGCAGTTTAACACTAGCGGGGGCCTCGAAGCAGTTCTTC.

The V and J genes are TRBV9 and TRBJ2-1; 10 bases agree with TRBD2. The CDR3 extends over 16 amino acids. Germline trimming cut 1 base from V and 4 bases from J; bases unmatched to any gene: 5. Germline lookup yields CDR1 SGDLS and CDR2 YYNGEE. The CDR3 region is CASSVPLAGEYNEQFF. The CDR3 coding sequence is TGTGCCAGCAGCGTACCTCTAGCGGGAGAGTACAATGAGCAGTTCTTC.

The CDR3 coding sequence is TGTGCCAGTAGTATAGATCTGAGGACGGATAGCAATCAGCCCCAGCATTTT. Amino acids: CASSIDLRTDSNQPQHF. The V gene is TRBV19, the J gene TRBJ1-5, with D hard to call. This CDR3 is 17 amino acids long. CDR1 is LNHDA and CDR2 is SQIVND in the germline V gene (reference sequence). V lost 0 bases and J 0 bases, leaving 12 bases between the germline ends. Full variable domain (missing parts from reference TRBV19 and TRBJ1-5): DGGITQSPKYLFRKEGQNVTLSCEQNLNHDAMYWYRQDPGQGLRLIYYSQIVNDFQKGDIAEGYSVSREKKESFPLTVTSAQKNPTAFYLCASSIDLRTDSNQPQHFGDGTRLSIL.

This chain connects TRBV29-1 to TRBJ2-7; TRBD2 matches at 12 bases. CDR1 is SQVTM and CDR2 is ANQGSEA in the germline V gene. V dropped 6 bases and J dropped 6; count of bases not matched to a gene: 3. CDR3 length: 12 amino acids. The chain's CDR3 is CSVGLAGPEQYF. The CDR3 coding sequence is TGCAGCGTGGGACTAGCGGGCCCCGAGCAGTACTTC.

J is TRBJ1-2 and V is TRBV14, with 10 bases matching TRBD1. The CDR3 has 15 residues. CDR1 and CDR2 from the germline V gene are SGHDN and FVKESK. The V segment lost 4 bases and the J segment 4 bases; nucleotides outside the gene matches: 6. The CDR3 coding sequence is TGTGCCAGCAGCCGAGGGGGACAGGGGACCTATGGCTACACCTTC. Amino acid sequence: CASSRGGQGTYGYTF.

The CDR3 coding sequence is TGCGCCAGCAGCTTTGAACTAGCGTACTATGAGCAGTTCTTC. It translates to CASSFELAYYEQFF. The V call is TRBV5-1, the J call TRBJ2-1; 7 nucleotides align to TRBD2. The CDR3 totals 14 residues. Trimming cost V 2 bases and J 8 bases; bases outside gene matches: 7. Germline CDR1 SGHRS, CDR2 YFSETQ.

The chain joins TRBV4-3 to TRBJ1-1, with 8 bases fitting TRBD1. V lost 1 base, J lost 5 bases, and 3 bases stayed unmatched. The CDR3 length is 14 residues. Germline CDR1 LGHNA, CDR2 YSLEER. This chain's CDR3 is CASSQVNRGTEAFF. In DNA form, the CDR3 reads TGCGCCAGCAGCCAAGTAAACAGGGGGACTGAAGCTTTCTTT.

This clone was observed a single time. The chain joins TRBV27 to TRBJ1-1; maybe TRBD1 (6 bases). This CDR3 has 14 amino acids. Trimming shortened V by 3 bases and J by 6 bases, and 14 bases separated the two germline ends. From germline, CDR1 is MNHEY and CDR2 SMNVEV (reference sequence). CDR3: CASSLSQGFSEAFF. In DNA, the CDR3 is TGTGCCAGCAGTTTGAGCCAGGGGTTTTCTGAAGCTTTCTTT.

This chain uses TRBV27 with TRBJ2-3; TRBD2 matches 7 bases. The CDR3 contains 15 residues. Germline V CDR1 and CDR2: MNHEY, SMNVEV (reference sequence). In nucleotides, the CDR3 is TGTGCTTGCGGGGAGGGAGCTCCCCGCACAGATACGCAGTATTTT. Its protein product is CACGEGAPRTDTQYF.

V gene TRBV5-1 combines with J gene TRBJ2-5; tentative D call: TRBD2 (5 bases). This CDR3 has 14 residues. Germline V CDR1 and CDR2: SGHRS, YFSETQ. V was shortened by 2 bases and J by 1 base, with 9 bases between the two germline ends. In DNA form, the CDR3 reads TGCGCCAGCAGCTTAAGAGGGAGCCAAGAGACCCAGTACTTC. Its translation is CASSLRGSQETQYF.

The chain combines TRBV28 with TRBJ2-3; 7 bases fit TRBD2. The germline V gene encodes CDR1 MDHEN and CDR2 SYDVKM. Trimming removed 3 bases from V and 3 bases from J; junction bases left unmatched: 9. The CDR3 totals 16 residues. DNA of the CDR3: TGTGCCAGCAGTTTTAGGTCCCCAGCGGGAACAGATACGCAGTATTTT. It codes for CASSFRSPAGTDTQYF.

This chain joins TRBV28 and TRBJ2-7, with D perhaps TRBD1 or TRBD2 (5 bases each). Germline V gene data show CDR1 as MDHEN and CDR2 as SYDVKM. This CDR3 spans 12 amino acids. V dropped 6 bases and J dropped 5 bases, with 11 bases sitting between them. CDR3 DNA sequence: TGTGCCAGCAGCCTCGGGGACCACGAGCAGTACTTC. This encodes CASSLGDHEQYF.